The 28 T cell receptor beta chains presented below share a single source sample, sequenced in a study of chemoradiotherapy in HPV16-positive cancers. Sequencing used immunoSEQ multiplex PCR; TCRdb keeps in-frame clones, though not all of them. Of roughly 15,000 clones in the sample, around 80% were seen once. The biological material was taken from a patient who underwent chemoradiotherapy. These receptors came from a human donor with HPV-associated anogenital cancer.

The rearrangement links TRBV5-1 to TRBJ2-3; either TRBD1 or TRBD2 may fit D (5 bases each). The germline V gene has CDR1 SGHRS and CDR2 YFSETQ. The V gene lost 0 bases and the J gene lost 0 bases, with 11 bases spanning the gap. CDR3 length: 16 amino acids. DNA for the CDR3: TGCGCCAGCAGCTTGGTAGGGACCCCGAGCACAGATACGCAGTATTTT. Encoded protein: CASSLVGTPSTDTQYF.

The V and J genes are TRBV10-3 and TRBJ1-2; D gene unclear. CDR3 length: 13 residues. The germline V gene has CDR1 ENHRY and CDR2 SYGVKD. The V end was cut by 0 bases, the J end by 6 bases, with 8 bases between. The CDR3 nucleotides are TGTGCCATCAGTGAGTCTGAGGTCCATGGCTACACCTTC. Its translation: CAISESEVHGYTF.

V is TRBV19 and J is TRBJ1-5, with TRBD1 identical over 9 bases. This CDR3 comprises 17 residues. Germline V gene lookup returns CDR1 LNHDA and CDR2 SQIVND (reference sequence). With V trimmed by 8 bases and J by 1 base, 12 bases remained unmatched. CDR3 sequence (DNA): TGTGCCAGTGCCCGAATACAGGGGGCACGGAGCAATCAGCCCCAGCATTTT. It codes for CASARIQGARSNQPQHF.

V gene TRBV30 combines with J gene TRBJ1-5; D perhaps matches TRBD1 (6 bases). Looked up from germline, CDR1 is GTSNPN and CDR2 is SVGIG (reference sequence). V lost 5 bases and J 9 bases, leaving 26 bases between the germline ends. The CDR3 has 16 residues. CDR3 in amino acids: CAWGSPGTSTRRPQHF. In DNA form, the CDR3 reads TGTGCCTGGGGATCACCTGGGACATCCACCCGACGGCCCCAGCATTTT.

This clone has a single count. The chain links TRBV6-4 to TRBJ1-2, with 11 bases matching TRBD1. The CDR3 runs to 15 residues. Germline assignment: CDR1 MRHNA and CDR2 SNTAGT. After removal of 3 bases from V and 6 bases from J, the junction contained 6 bases not matched to a gene. In nucleotides, the CDR3 is TGTGCCAGCAGTGAAGGGCCGGACAGGGGGCATGGCTACACCTTC. Its translation: CASSEGPDRGHGYTF.

The V gene is TRBV5-1, the J gene TRBJ2-6; 7 nucleotides agree with TRBD1. CDR1 is SGHRS, CDR2 YFSETQ, per germline. This CDR3 has 16 residues. Trimming removed 4 bases from V and 0 bases from J; junction bases left unmatched: 4. The CDR3 DNA sequence: TGCGCCAGCAGCCTGGGACAGATCTCTGGGGCCAACGTCCTGACTTTC. Translating gives CASSLGQISGANVLTF. Looking up the rest from reference TRBV5-1 and TRBJ2-6 gives the full variable domain: KAGVTQTPRYLIKTRGQQVTLSCSPISGHRSVSWYQQTPGQGLQFLFEYFSETQRNKGNFPGRFSGRQFSNSRSEMNVSTLELGDSALYLCASSLGQISGANVLTFGAGSRLTVL.

V is TRBV7-2 and J is TRBJ1-2; D gene ambiguous. Trimming cost V 10 bases and J 7 bases, with 19 bases left between them. This CDR3 spans 13 amino acids. The germline V gene has CDR1 SGHTA and CDR2 FQGNSA. The CDR3 DNA sequence: TGTGCCACAAGCTTGGGGAGGGTGAGTGGCTACACCTTC. Residues: CATSLGRVSGYTF.

This clone has a handful of counts. The chain joins TRBV2 to TRBJ1-5, with a possible D match to TRBD1 (6 bases). Looked up from germline, CDR1 is SNHLY and CDR2 is FYNNEI. The CDR3 spans 13 residues. The germline V and J ends were trimmed by 4 bases and 11 bases, with 15 bases remaining between them. CDR3 sequence (DNA): TGTGCCAGCAGTGCCAGGGGCGAGGGGGCCCAGCATTTT. It yields the protein CASSARGEGAQHF.

This chain joins TRBV7-9 and TRBJ1-1; TRBD1 matches 8 bases. V lost 4 bases and J lost 6; bases outside the gene matches: 4. Per germline, CDR1 SEHNR and CDR2 FQNEAQ (reference sequence). CDR3 length: 13 residues. CDR3 nucleotides: TGTGCCAGCAGCTCCCGGACAGGGTCTGAAGCTTTCTTT. As protein: CASSSRTGSEAFF.

This clone came up a few times. The chain employs TRBV4-2 and TRBJ1-5; D perhaps matches TRBD1 (6 bases). Germline loops: CDR1 LGHNA, CDR2 YNFKEQ. This CDR3 spans 14 amino acids. Trimming shortened V by 3 bases and J by 2 bases, and 8 bases separated the two germline ends. The CDR3 DNA sequence: TGTGCCAGCAGCCACTACAGGGGCAATCAGCCCCAGCATTTT. It is translated as CASSHYRGNQPQHF.

This chain joins TRBV11-2 and TRBJ2-3; tentatively, D is TRBD1 or TRBD2 (6 bases each). Trimming took 3 bases from V and 4 from J, leaving 17 bases between them. Germline loops: CDR1 SGHAT, CDR2 FQNNGV. There are 16 residues in the CDR3. The CDR3, as DNA: TGTGCCAGCAGCTTCGGGGGCGGGATGATCGCAGATACGCAGTATTTT. Translated, it gives CASSFGGGMIADTQYF.

The V and J genes are TRBV10-3 and TRBJ2-5, with 7 bases matching TRBD2. The better agreement between TRBJ2-7 and the DNA end casts doubt on the J call. Germline CDR1 is ENHRY and CDR2 is SYGVKD. The CDR3 is 13 residues long. CDR3 nucleotides: TGTGCCATCAGTGACTCGGGAGGCTACGAGCAGTACTTC. This sequence encodes CAISDSGGYEQYF.

The gene calls are TRBV6-5 and TRBJ1-5; D not certain. CDR1 is MNHEY, CDR2 SVGAGI, per germline. V was cut by 8 bases and J by 6 bases, with 8 bases left in between. There are 11 residues in the CDR3. CDR3 region: CASPEGQPQHF. The CDR3 DNA reads TGTGCCAGCCCCGAGGGTCAGCCCCAGCATTTT.

V and J are TRBV11-2 and TRBJ2-5; the match to TRBD1 covers 7 bases. V lost 6 bases and J lost 1; bases outside the gene matches: 11. Germline CDR1 and CDR2: SGHAT and FQNNGV. This CDR3 has 16 residues. The CDR3: CASRSSGTASQETQYF. CDR3 in DNA: TGTGCCAGCAGATCGTCCGGGACAGCATCCCAAGAGACCCAGTACTTC.

This sequence joins TRBV5-1 and TRBJ1-4, with D possibly being TRBD1 (5 bases). Germline CDR1 SGHRS, CDR2 YFSETQ. The CDR3 covers 17 residues. V lost 0 bases to trimming and J lost 4 bases, with 16 bases between them. The CDR3 loop reads CASSLVGRGTRNEKLFF. In DNA, the CDR3 is TGCGCCAGCAGCTTGGTTGGTCGGGGCACACGTAATGAAAAACTGTTTTTT.

This clone was observed a few times. The chain recombines TRBV27 with TRBJ1-2, with TRBD1 as a possible D gene (5 bases). CDR1 and CDR2 (germline): MNHEY, SMNVEV (reference sequence). The CDR3 covers 13 residues. V lost 2 bases and J lost 3, with 7 bases in between. The CDR3 region is CASSLQGDYGYTF. The CDR3 DNA follows: TGTGCCAGCAGTTTACAGGGAGACTATGGCTACACCTTC.

The chain combines TRBV9 with TRBJ1-1, with TRBD1 as a possible D gene (5 bases). The CDR3 has 15 amino acids. Per the germline V gene, CDR1 is SGDLS and CDR2 is YYNGEE. V was cut by 0 bases and J by 5 bases, with 14 bases left in between. Here the CDR3 reads CASSVGATWGTEAFF. The CDR3 nucleotides read TGTGCCAGCAGCGTAGGGGCTACATGGGGGACTGAAGCTTTCTTT.

The CDR3 spells CASYKRGMDEQYF. CDR3 nucleotide sequence: TGTGCCAGTTACAAAAGGGGGATGGACGAGCAGTACTTC. The chain joins TRBV28 to TRBJ2-7, with TRBD1 as a possible D gene (6 bases). V lost 9 bases and J 5 bases, leaving 17 bases between the germline ends. This CDR3 has 13 amino acids. Germline V gene sequence: CDR1 MDHEN, CDR2 SYDVKM.

This chain links TRBV2 with TRBJ2-4; tentative D call: TRBD2 (6 bases). The CDR3 has 14 amino acids. Trimming left V 9 bases short and J 3 bases short, with 15 bases between. Germline CDR1 reads SNHLY; CDR2 reads FYNNEI. CDR3 DNA sequence: TGTGCCAGTGTGGAGGGTGATGTCAAAAACATTCAGTACTTC. Its translation is CASVEGDVKNIQYF.

CDR3 residues: CASSLGAAGNTIYF. The DNA of the CDR3 is TGTGCCAGCAGCTTAGGCGCTGCTGGAAACACCATATATTTT. This sequence joins TRBV7-6 and TRBJ1-3; no clear D gene. Trimming took 1 base from V and 2 from J, leaving 6 bases between them. Germline V lookup: CDR1 SGHVS, CDR2 FNYEAQ. The CDR3 sequence is 14 residues long.

The chain is built from TRBV7-2 and TRBJ2-1; D possibly matches TRBD1 or TRBD2 (6 bases each). The CDR3 spans 15 residues. Trimming cost V 5 bases and J 3 bases, with 14 bases left between them. Germline V gene sequence: CDR1 SGHTA, CDR2 FQGNSA. The CDR3 DNA sequence: TGTGCCAGCAGCACCAGGGGAGGCTACTACAATGAGCAGTTCTTC. It codes for CASSTRGGYYNEQFF.

V and J are TRBV28 and TRBJ2-7; 7 bases align to TRBD1. Per germline, CDR1 MDHEN and CDR2 SYDVKM. This CDR3 spans 14 amino acids. Trimming took 8 bases from V and 2 from J; bases not matched to a gene: 9. The CDR3 is CASGPTGTAYEQYF. In DNA, the CDR3 is TGTGCCAGCGGGCCTACCGGGACAGCCTACGAGCAGTACTTC.

The CDR3: CASSQTVAGGPNEQFF. CDR3 DNA sequence: TGCGCCAGCAGCCAAACTGTAGCGGGGGGGCCCAATGAGCAGTTCTTC. The chain employs TRBV4-3 and TRBJ2-1; 11 bases map to TRBD2. J was trimmed by 6 bases and V by 2 bases; bases with no gene match: 6. From germline, CDR1 is LGHNA and CDR2 YSLEER. CDR3 length equals 16 residues.

The chain carries TRBV6-5 and TRBJ1-1; no clear D gene. CDR3 length: 13 amino acids. CDR1 and CDR2 from the germline V gene are MNHEY and SVGAGI. V was cut by 6 bases and J by 0 bases, with 8 bases left in between. CDR3 sequence: CASSPLMNTEAFF. The CDR3 region has the DNA TGTGCCAGCAGCCCACTGATGAACACTGAAGCTTTCTTT.

This clone has just one count. The chain has TRBV5-6 and TRBJ2-2; no firm D call. The CDR3 consists of 14 residues. Per germline, CDR1 SGHDT and CDR2 YYEEEE. Trimming took 1 base from V and 0 from J, leaving 4 bases between them. The CDR3 loop reads CASSLTANTGELFF. In DNA form, the CDR3 reads TGTGCCAGCAGCTTGACTGCGAACACCGGGGAGCTGTTTTTT. Drawing the rest from reference TRBV5-6 and TRBJ2-2, the complete variable domain is DAGVTQSPTHLIKTRGQQVTLRCSPKSGHDTVSWYQQALGQGPQFIFQYYEEEERQRGNFPDRFSGHQFPNYSSELNVNALLLGDSALYLCASSLTANTGELFFGEGSRLTVL.

V and J are TRBV6-1 and TRBJ1-4; 7 bases map to TRBD1. CDR1 MNHNS and CDR2 SASEGT come from the germline V gene. The V and J ends lost 4 bases and 8 bases, in that order; junction bases with no gene match: 7. CDR3 length: 14 residues. The CDR3 coding sequence is TGTGCCAGCAGTGTAGACAGGGTTCGCGAAAAACTGTTTTTT. Protein: CASSVDRVREKLFF.

In its sample, this clone was seen once. The chain is built from TRBV4-3 and TRBJ2-7; the match to TRBD2 covers 10 bases. J lost 4 bases, V lost 6 bases, and 6 bases had no gene match. The CDR3 has 14 residues. Germline V gene sequence: CDR1 LGHNA, CDR2 YSLEER. CDR3 sequence reads: CASSLSGGAYEQYF. CDR3 bases: TGCGCCAGCAGTCTGAGCGGGGGGGCGTACGAGCAGTACTTC.

This chain connects TRBV10-3 to TRBJ2-7, with D tentatively TRBD1 (6 bases). Per germline, CDR1 ENHRY and CDR2 SYGVKD. CDR3 length equals 15 residues. Trimming took 3 bases from V and 2 from J, leaving 14 bases between them. The CDR3 protein is CAISDPDRFPYEQYF. The CDR3 DNA reads TGTGCCATCAGTGATCCCGACAGGTTTCCCTACGAGCAGTACTTC.